A single sample is the source of the 21 T cell receptor beta chains below, sequenced in a study of a mutant IDH1 vaccine in newly diagnosed glioma. TCRdb's table, derived via immunoSEQ multiplex PCR, lists solely in-frame clones and lacks some. The profile shows tens of thousands of clones, 82% of them singletons. These receptors' antigens are unknown. The time point: week 47, end of study. A 20-mer mutant IDH1 peptide at 300 ug was injected subcutaneously with topical imiquimod. The sequenced sample was PBMCs, obtained from a glioma patient whose treatment included an IDH1 peptide vaccine. The receptors derive from a man in his forties with glioma. Some clones in this sample may be carry-over from other donors' samples.

CDR3 amino acids: CAWTGNSNQPQHF. The CDR3 DNA reads TGTGCCTGGACGGGAAATAGCAATCAGCCCCAGCATTTT. J is TRBJ1-5 and V is TRBV30, with unresolved D. This CDR3 is built from 13 residues. Germline loops: CDR1 GTSNPN, CDR2 SVGIG (reference sequence). The V end was cut by 4 bases, the J end by 0 bases, with 7 bases between.

V and J are TRBV18 and TRBJ2-3; the match to TRBD2 covers 10 bases. Germline values: CDR1 KGHSH, CDR2 LQKENI. The CDR3 contains 19 residues. V lost 0 bases, J lost 0 bases, and 9 bases stayed unmatched. This CDR3 reads CASSPPWASGGSSTDTQYF. In DNA form, the CDR3 reads TGTGCCAGCTCACCACCCTGGGCTAGCGGGGGCTCTAGCACAGATACGCAGTATTTT. Full variable domain (remainder filled in from reference TRBV18 and TRBJ2-3): NAGVMQNPRHLVRRRGQEARLRCSPMKGHSHVYWYRQLPEEGLKFMVYLQKENIIDESGMPKERFSAEFPKEGPSILRIQQVVRGDSAAYFCASSPPWASGGSSTDTQYFGPGTRLTVL.

The V and J genes are TRBV5-1 and TRBJ2-7; D is possibly TRBD1 (5 bases). Germline V lookup: CDR1 SGHRS, CDR2 YFSETQ. The CDR3 consists of 14 residues. Trimming removed 2 bases from V and 5 bases from J, with 14 bases in between. For the CDR3, the DNA is TGCGCCAGCAGCTTTTCTCAGGGCTTAGACGAGCAGTACTTC. Amino acids: CASSFSQGLDEQYF.

The table lists this clone with a few counts. The rearrangement joins TRBV5-6 to TRBJ1-3; TRBD1 might be the D (6 bases). The V and J ends lost 4 bases and 6 bases respectively, with 26 bases between them. The CDR3 totals 18 residues. Germline assignment: CDR1 SGHDT and CDR2 YYEEEE. The CDR3 loop reads CASSPTEPGHCGVNTIYF. CDR3 coding DNA: TGTGCCAGCAGCCCAACCGAGCCGGGACACTGCGGCGTAAACACCATATATTTT.

V gene TRBV4-1 combines with J gene TRBJ1-1; D remains ambiguous. Germline V gene data show CDR1 as MGHRA and CDR2 as YSYEKL. The length of the CDR3 is 14 residues. The ends were cut back, 3 bases at V and 0 bases at J, with 8 bases in the middle. CDR3 protein: CASSQGILNTEAFF. DNA of the CDR3: TGCGCCAGCAGCCAGGGGATCTTGAACACTGAAGCTTTCTTT.

The count of this clone is one. V is TRBV25-1 and J is TRBJ2-3; no reliable D call. Germline CDR1 reads MGHDK; CDR2 reads SYGVNS. The ends were cut back, 3 bases at V and 0 bases at J, with 16 bases in the middle. There are 17 residues in the CDR3. CDR3 nucleotide sequence: TGTGCCAGCAGTGAGTCGGCAATAAAATCTAGCACAGATACGCAGTATTTT. It is translated as CASSESAIKSSTDTQYF.

The chain joins TRBV9 to TRBJ2-5; TRBD2 agrees at 10 bases. Germline loops: CDR1 SGDLS, CDR2 YYNGEE. This CDR3 region has 16 residues. The trim removed 1 base at V and 5 bases at J, leaving 8 bases unmatched. CDR3 bases: TGTGCCAGCAGCGTAACAATGGGGACTAGCGTGGAGACCCAGTACTTC. This encodes CASSVTMGTSVETQYF.

The chain couples TRBV18 to TRBJ1-1; perhaps TRBD1 as D (5 bases). Between the trimmed V and J ends, which lost 2 bases and 6 bases, there was a span of 19 bases. The CDR3 spans 16 residues. Germline V gene data show CDR1 as KGHSH and CDR2 as LQKENI. Written as DNA, the CDR3 is TGTGCCAGCTCACCAACGAGGGCGAGGGGCCGGGCTGAAGCTTTCTTT. Protein product: CASSPTRARGRAEAFF.

The CDR3 coding sequence is TGCGCCAGCAGCCCTGGGGAGGCGTGGGTTAATAATTCACCCCTCCACTTT. Translation: CASSPGEAWVNNSPLHF. The chain carries TRBV5-1 and TRBJ1-6; D gene uncertain. This CDR3 is 17 amino acids long. V lost 4 bases and J 5 bases, leaving 19 bases between the germline ends. Germline lookup yields CDR1 SGHRS and CDR2 YFSETQ.

The chain couples TRBV10-2 to TRBJ2-5; the match to TRBD2 covers 10 bases. After removal of 4 bases from V and 7 bases from J, the junction contained 6 bases not matched to a gene. The germline CDR1 and CDR2 sequences are WSHSY and SAAADI. The length of the CDR3 is 14 residues. CDR3 residues: CASSAAGGLGTQYF. In DNA form, the CDR3 reads TGCGCCAGCAGTGCAGCGGGGGGGCTTGGGACCCAGTACTTC.

The chain links TRBV30 to TRBJ1-5; D uncertain. V was cut by 0 bases and J by 6 bases, with 9 bases left in between. The CDR3 contains 13 residues. The germline CDR1 and CDR2 sequences are GTSNPN and SVGIG (reference sequence). The chain's CDR3 is CAWSVQRPQPQHF. The CDR3 region has the DNA TGTGCCTGGAGTGTACAGCGACCTCAGCCCCAGCATTTT. Variable domain in full (rest from reference TRBV30 and TRBJ1-5): SQTIHQWPATLVQPVGSPLSLECTVEGTSNPNLYWYRQAAGRGLQLLFYSVGIGQISSEVPQNLSASRPQDRQFILSSKKLLLSDSGFYLCAWSVQRPQPQHFGDGTRLSIL.

The V and J genes are TRBV18 and TRBJ2-7, with D uncertain. Trimming took off 2 bases at V and 4 bases at J, with 6 bases between the two ends. The germline V gene has CDR1 KGHSH and CDR2 LQKENI. This CDR3 is built from 12 residues. The DNA of the CDR3 is TGTGCCAGCTCACCAGGAGCTTACGAGCAGTACTTC. It encodes CASSPGAYEQYF.

This clone was seen only once. The gene calls are TRBV5-1 and TRBJ2-2; the D gene is possibly TRBD2 (6 bases). The CDR3 length is 14 residues. V gave up 3 bases and J gave up 4 bases, with 10 bases separating them. Germline V gene lookup returns CDR1 SGHRS and CDR2 YFSETQ. The CDR3 DNA reads TGCGCCAGCAGCTATCAGGGAGGCACCGGGGAGCTGTTTTTT. The encoded protein is CASSYQGGTGELFF. Full variable domain (missing parts from reference TRBV5-1 and TRBJ2-2): KAGVTQTPRYLIKTRGQQVTLSCSPISGHRSVSWYQQTPGQGLQFLFEYFSETQRNKGNFPGRFSGRQFSNSRSEMNVSTLELGDSALYLCASSYQGGTGELFFGEGSRLTVL.

This chain uses TRBV25-1 with TRBJ2-7; D could derive from TRBD1 or TRBD2 (6 bases each). V lost 6 bases to trimming and J lost 7 bases, with 10 bases between them. The germline CDR1 and CDR2 sequences are MGHDK and SYGVNS. CDR3 length: 11 residues. The CDR3 spells CASSRGREQYF. The CDR3 DNA sequence: TGTGCCAGCAGCCGGGGGCGGGAGCAGTACTTC.

This rearrangement joins TRBV7-2 to TRBJ2-1; D gene uncertain. V lost 1 base and J lost 7, with 8 bases in between. The CDR3 has 13 amino acids. Germline V gene sequence: CDR1 SGHTA, CDR2 FQGNSA. The CDR3 DNA follows: TGTGCCAGCAGCTTAGGACTTAGGAATGAGCAGTTCTTC. It specifies CASSLGLRNEQFF.

The chain combines TRBV5-1 with TRBJ2-1; D not resolved. This CDR3 region has 11 residues. V lost 4 bases, J lost 4 bases, and 3 bases lay in between. Germline values: CDR1 SGHRS, CDR2 YFSETQ. The CDR3 region is CASSVYNEQFF. The CDR3 DNA reads as TGCGCCAGCAGCGTTTACAATGAGCAGTTCTTC.

In nucleotides, the CDR3 is TGCAGCGTCAAGACAGGGTTAAGGTACGAGCAGTACTTC. This sequence encodes CSVKTGLRYEQYF. The chain is built from TRBV29-1 and TRBJ2-7; TRBD1 matches 7 bases. V was clipped by 6 bases and J by 4 bases; unmatched bases: 9. The V gene's germline CDR1 is SQVTM and CDR2 ANQGSEA. The CDR3 has 13 residues.

This chain connects TRBV19 to TRBJ2-7; a weak D match, TRBD1 (5 bases). Looked up from germline, CDR1 is LNHDA and CDR2 is SQIVND (reference sequence). The CDR3 length is 14 residues. The V end was cut by 6 bases, the J end by 2 bases, with 14 bases between. CDR3 in amino acids: CASRQAASAYEQYF. The CDR3 DNA is TGTGCCAGTAGACAGGCCGCGAGCGCCTACGAGCAGTACTTC.

This clone was detected only once. The rearrangement links TRBV6-5 to TRBJ2-3; 8 bases are shared with TRBD2. This CDR3 has 15 residues. With V trimmed by 5 bases and J by 4 bases, 8 bases remained unmatched. Per the germline V gene, CDR1 is MNHEY and CDR2 is SVGAGI. The CDR3 is CASSRSSGRADTQYF. In DNA form, the CDR3 reads TGTGCCAGCAGTCGGAGCAGCGGGAGAGCAGATACGCAGTATTTT.

The chain is built from TRBV30 and TRBJ2-1; D is undetermined. The CDR3 spans 13 residues. Germline CDR1 reads GTSNPN; CDR2 reads SVGIG (reference sequence). Here the CDR3 DNA reads TGTGCTTTAGCAGTGGACCATTACAATGAGCAGTTCTTC. Translated, it gives CALAVDHYNEQFF.

The V and J genes are TRBV18 and TRBJ1-1, with D hard to call. The germline gives CDR1 KGHSH, CDR2 LQKENI. The CDR3 sequence is 11 residues long. Between the trimmed V and J ends, which lost 5 bases and 5 bases, there was a span of 6 bases. The CDR3 region is CASSMRTEAFF. The CDR3 nucleotides are TGTGCCAGCTCAATGAGAACTGAAGCTTTCTTT.